This T cell receptor (beta chain) appears in the sequencing data of a study of cytomegalovirus exposure and HLA in healthy donors. Study summary: Earlier, 95 million to 130 million unique TCR beta sequences were recovered from approximately 200 million T cells by an analysis. Overall study results and limits: It was assumed in the presence/absence analyses that sequencing depth was roughly uniform across donors. Later analysis identified around 15,000 TCR beta sequences associated with HLA alleles, using a false discovery rate threshold of 0.05.

In the PCR, 60 Vbeta and 13 Jbeta primers were used. Original data processing: Unique TCR beta chains totaled about 78 million in a later count, with 8.5 million to 12 million of them shared. Repertoires were generated with immunoSEQ multiplex PCR, while TCRdb's copy carries only in-frame clones and drops some. That table is the source of V, J and clone size, and D and trimming were worked out from the DNA. Of 100,000 to 150,000 clones in the sample, about 76% were seen once. This CDR3 contains 15 residues. J was trimmed by 3 bases and V by 3 bases; bases with no gene match: 5. Germline CDR1 reads SGHVS; CDR2 reads FQNEAQ. Note on this clone: The antigen is undetermined.

This sequence was found in a woman aged 55-70 years in good health and CMV-seropositive. The genes are TRBV7-8 and TRBJ2-1, with 7 nucleotides matching TRBD2. The sequenced sample consisted of PBMCs. DNA of the CDR3: TGTGCCAGCAGCTTGTTAGGACTAGGCTACAATGAGCAGTTCTTC. This encodes CASSLLGLGYNEQFF. The full variable domain, its missing parts supplied by reference TRBV7-8 and TRBJ2-1, is GAGVSQSPRYKVAKRGQDVALRCDPISGHVSLFWYQQALGQGPEFLTYFQNEAQLDKSGLPSDRFFAERPEGSVSTLKIQRTQQEDSAVYLCASSLLGLGYNEQFFGPGTRLTVL.